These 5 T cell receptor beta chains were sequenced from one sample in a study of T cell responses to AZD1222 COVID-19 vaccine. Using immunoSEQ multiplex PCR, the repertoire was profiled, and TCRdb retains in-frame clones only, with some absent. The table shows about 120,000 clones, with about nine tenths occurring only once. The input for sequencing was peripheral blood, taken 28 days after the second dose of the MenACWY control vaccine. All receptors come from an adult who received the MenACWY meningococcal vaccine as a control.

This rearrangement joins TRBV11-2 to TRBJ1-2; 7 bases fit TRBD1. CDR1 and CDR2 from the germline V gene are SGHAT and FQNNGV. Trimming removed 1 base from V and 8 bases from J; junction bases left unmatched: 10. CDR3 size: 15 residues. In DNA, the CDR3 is TGTGCCAGCAGCTTAGTAGTAGGGGGCCTATACGGCTACACCTTC. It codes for CASSLVVGGLYGYTF.

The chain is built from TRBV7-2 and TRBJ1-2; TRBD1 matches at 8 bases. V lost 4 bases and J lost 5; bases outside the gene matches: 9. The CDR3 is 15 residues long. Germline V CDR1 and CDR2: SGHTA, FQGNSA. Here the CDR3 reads CASSSGDRGLYGYTF. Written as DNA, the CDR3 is TGTGCCAGCAGCTCAGGAGACAGGGGCCTATATGGCTACACCTTC.

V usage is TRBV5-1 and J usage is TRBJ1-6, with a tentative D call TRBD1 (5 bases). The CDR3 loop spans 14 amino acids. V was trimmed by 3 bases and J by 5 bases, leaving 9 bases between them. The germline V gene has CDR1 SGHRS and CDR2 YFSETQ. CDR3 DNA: TGCGCCAGCAGCTGGGCGGGGGATAATTCACCCCTCCACTTT. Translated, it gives CASSWAGDNSPLHF.

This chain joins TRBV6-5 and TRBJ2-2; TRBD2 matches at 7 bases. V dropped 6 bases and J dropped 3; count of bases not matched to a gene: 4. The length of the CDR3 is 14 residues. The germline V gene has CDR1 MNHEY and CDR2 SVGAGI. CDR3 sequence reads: CASSQRGDTGELFF. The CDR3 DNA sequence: TGTGCCAGCAGCCAACGGGGGGACACCGGGGAGCTGTTTTTT.

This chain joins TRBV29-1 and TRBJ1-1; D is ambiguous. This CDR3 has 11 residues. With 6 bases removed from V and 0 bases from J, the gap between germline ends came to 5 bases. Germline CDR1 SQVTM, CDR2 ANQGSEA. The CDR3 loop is CSVELNTEAFF. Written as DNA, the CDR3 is TGCAGCGTAGAGCTGAACACTGAAGCTTTCTTT.